The 4 T cell receptor beta chains presented below share a single source sample, sequenced in a study of blood T cell repertoires in COVID-19 (dated by TCRdb to the early 2020s). Libraries were made using the immunoSEQ multiplex PCR assay. In TCRdb, the immuneACCESS table is reduced to in-frame sequences with V and J assigned. These tables do not hold every clone; where another copy was compared, an unresolved V gene accounts for under half, and the others remain unexplained. The sample profile shows 310,000 or so clones; around nine tenths of them were found once. The top ten constitute about 6% of the sample. What was sequenced was PBMCs or T cells enriched from blood (not recorded which). Receptors originate from a woman aged 40-49 years who had recovered from COVID-19.

The V call is TRBV29-1, the J call TRBJ2-1; perhaps TRBD1 as D (6 bases). The ends were cut back, 2 bases at V and 12 bases at J, with 17 bases in the middle. Per the germline V gene, CDR1 is SQVTM and CDR2 is ANQGSEA. This CDR3 contains 13 residues. In nucleotides, the CDR3 is TGCAGCGTTGAATCGGCCCAGGGGAAAAGGCAGTTCTTC. Translating gives CSVESAQGKRQFF.

The V and J genes are TRBV10-2 and TRBJ2-7; TRBD1 aligns across 9 bases. The CDR3 totals 14 residues. V lost 7 bases and J lost 2; bases outside the gene matches: 6. Germline lookup yields CDR1 WSHSY and CDR2 SAAADI. CDR3 sequence reads: CASTRDRETYEQYF. The CDR3 bases are TGCGCCAGCACTAGGGACAGGGAAACCTACGAGCAGTACTTC.

The chain carries TRBV3-1 (or the pseudogene TRBV3-2) and TRBJ2-3; D might be TRBD1 (6 bases). The V end was cut by 0 bases, the J end by 2 bases, with 15 bases between. Germline V gene sequence: CDR1 LGHDT, CDR2 YNNKEL (reference sequence). CDR3 length equals 17 residues. The CDR3 DNA is TGTGCCAGCAGCCAAGATCCTGCAGGGGTGACCACAGATACGCAGTATTTT. Its translation is CASSQDPAGVTTDTQYF.

The chain couples TRBV11-2 to TRBJ2-5, with D unclear. Trimming took 1 base from V and 4 from J, leaving 10 bases between them. The germline V gene has CDR1 SGHAT and CDR2 FQNNGV. The length of the CDR3 is 14 residues. The CDR3 spells CASSLVTTGETQYF. In DNA, the CDR3 is TGTGCCAGCAGCTTAGTAACGACGGGAGAGACCCAGTACTTC.